This TCR beta chain comes out of a study of OX40 agonist ivuxolimab in advanced cancers. V lost 5 bases and J lost 10, with 15 bases in between. Germline V lookup: CDR1 MNHEY, CDR2 SVGAGI. The CDR3 is 13 residues long. The table lists this clone with a few counts. Profiled with immunoSEQ multiplex PCR; TCRdb holds only in-frame clones, not every one. The table records 60,000 to 90,000 clones, around 83% of them present only once. The source was CD4+ or CD8+ T cells sorted from blood, collected in a trial of the OX40 agonist ivuxolimab. The rearrangement joins TRBV6-5 to TRBJ1-5; D remains ambiguous. This clonotype was obtained from an adult with an advanced solid tumor such as melanoma, head and neck, liver or kidney cancer. The CDR3 DNA follows: TGTGCCAGCAGTCAACCTGGGAAGGGCCCCCAGCATTTT. It encodes CASSQPGKGPQHF.